These 25 T cell receptor beta chains were sequenced from one sample in a study of read filtering for tumor transcriptome and immune sequencing (dated by TCRdb to the early 2020s). Sequenced on an Illumina HiSeq 4000. The Immunoverse kit was used to build TCR libraries from around 420 ng RNA, with molecular barcoded adaptors covering alpha/delta and beta/gamma chains. TCRdb reworked the public reads: Q25 trimming with fastp, MiXCR clone assembly, productive beta chains retained. Entries are consolidated by CDR3 protein sequence, retaining the most common genes and DNA. In this sample the table shows roughly 130,000 distinct CDR3 sequences, over 10% of which occur a single time. Jointly, the top ten make up approximately 10% of the sample. The specimen was a population of CD138-negative cells sorted from bone marrow. In the paper's terms, the cell subset or site label means: bone marrow mononuclear cells depleted of CD138+ plasma/myeloma cells by negative magnetic selection. These receptors all come from a donor at least 40 years old with multiple myeloma.

This clonotype has at least ten counts. The rearrangement uses TRBV7-2 and TRBJ1-5; possible D gene TRBD1, 5 bases. The V and J ends lost 1 base and 5 bases respectively, with 15 bases between them. Germline V lookup: CDR1 SGHTA, CDR2 FQGNSA. The CDR3 covers 16 residues. Here the CDR3 DNA reads TGTGCCAGCAGCTTAGGCCAGGGTGCCTCCTATCAGCCCCAGCATTTT. This sequence encodes CASSLGQGASYQPQHF.

Many counts were recorded for this clonotype. The V call is TRBV4-1, the J call TRBJ2-5; D not resolved. Trimming removed 4 bases at V and 1 base at J, with 10 bases between. In germline, CDR1 is MGHRA, CDR2 YSYEKL. The CDR3 consists of 14 residues. CDR3 nucleotide sequence: TGCGCCAGCAGCCGTGAGCAGGCCCAAGAGACCCAGTACTTC. It encodes CASSREQAQETQYF.

At least ten counts were recorded for this clonotype. The chain has TRBV24-1 and TRBJ2-3; maybe TRBD2 (5 bases). This CDR3 spans 16 amino acids. Trimming stripped 0 bases from V and 2 bases from J, with 11 bases between. The V gene's germline CDR1 is KGHDR and CDR2 SFDVKD. CDR3 nucleotide sequence: TGTGCCACCAGTGATTTGCAAGCGGCCAACACAGATACGCAGTATTTT. It is translated as CATSDLQAANTDTQYF.

With regard to this clonotype: This may stem from a read error, because a much larger clone lies one nucleotide away. V is TRBV5-1 and J is TRBJ1-1; D gene unclear. CDR1 and CDR2 (germline): SGHRS, YFSETQ. The CDR3 is 14 amino acids. The CDR3 DNA follows: TGCGCCAGCAGCTTGCGGGTTGAAGTGACTGAAGCTGTCTTT. This gives the protein CASSLRVEVTEAVF. Complete variable domain (other parts from reference TRBV5-1 and TRBJ1-1): KAGVTQTPRYLIKTRGQQVTLSCSPISGHRSVSWYQQTPGQGLQFLFEYFSETQRNKGNFPGRFSGRQFSNSRSEMNVSTLELGDSALYLCASSLRVEVTEAVFGQGTRLTVV.

On this clonotype itself: A far larger clone is just one base off, so this is likely a read error. The chain uses TRBV7-2 and TRBJ2-5; perhaps D is TRBD1 or TRBD2 (5 bases each). The CDR3 extends over 15 amino acids. CDR1 is SGHTA and CDR2 is FQGNSA in the germline V gene. The chain's CDR3 is CASSRIAGMGETQHF. The CDR3 nucleotides read TGTGCCAGCAGCCGAATCGCAGGGATGGGAGAGACCCAGCACTTC. Full variable domain (rest looked up from reference TRBV7-2 and TRBJ2-5): GAGVSQSPSNKVTEKGKDVELRCDPISGHTALYWYRQSLGQGLEFLIYFQGNSAPDKSGLPSDRFSAERTGGSVSTLTIQRTQQEDSAVYLCASSRIAGMGETQHFGPGTRLLVL.

This clonotype showed up many times. The chain has TRBV30 and TRBJ2-7; TRBD2 aligns across 8 bases. CDR3 length: 17 amino acids. Germline V gene data show CDR1 as GTSNPN and CDR2 as SVGIG (reference sequence). The V segment lost 0 bases and the J segment 6 bases; nucleotides outside the gene matches: 16. CDR3: CAWSVRVASGSRSEQYF. The CDR3 nucleotides read TGTGCCTGGAGTGTAAGGGTTGCGAGCGGGAGTCGGTCCGAGCAGTACTTC.

There are a few counts of this clonotype. This sequence joins TRBV20-1 and TRBJ2-5, with a tentative D call TRBD2 (5 bases). CDR1 and CDR2 from the germline V gene are DFQATT and SNEGSKA (reference sequence). The CDR3 covers 14 residues. V lost 3 bases and J lost 5, with 16 bases in between. The CDR3 DNA follows: TGCAGTGCTAGGGAAATGGGAGTTCGGGAGACCCAGTACTTC. Its translation: CSAREMGVRETQYF.

A few counts support this clonotype. This may come from a read error, since a much larger clone is one base off. The chain uses TRBV20-1 and TRBJ2-1; 9 nucleotides line up with TRBD1. The germline CDR1 and CDR2 sequences are DFQATT and SNEGSKA (reference sequence). The length of the CDR3 is 12 residues. CDR3 loop: CNANRDREFQFF. The CDR3 DNA reads TGCAATGCTAACCGGGACAGGGAGTTTCAGTTCTTC.

The sample holds many counts of this clonotype. This chain connects TRBV7-9 to TRBJ2-4; 9 bases align to TRBD2. The CDR3 is made up of 17 amino acids. Germline-derived CDR1 and CDR2 are SEHNR and FQNEAQ (reference sequence). V shed 0 bases and J 3 bases; nucleotides not matched to a gene: 6. DNA of the CDR3: TGTGCCAGCAGCTTAGCGCTAACTAGCGGGTACAAAAACATTCAGTACTTC. Protein sequence: CASSLALTSGYKNIQYF.

This clonotype was seen repeatedly, ten times or more. This chain uses TRBV11-2 with TRBJ2-3; D is possibly TRBD2 (6 bases). The V and J ends lost 3 bases and 4 bases respectively, with 14 bases between them. The CDR3 is 15 amino acids. The V gene's germline CDR1 is SGHAT and CDR2 FQNNGV. The CDR3 nucleotides read TGTGCCAGCAGCTTCCCCCGGACTAACGCAGATACGCAGTATTTT. It is translated as CASSFPRTNADTQYF.

This clonotype was counted only a few times. This clone may be a read error of a much larger clone one base away. The chain links TRBV7-8 to TRBJ1-2, with no clear D. The CDR3 is made up of 16 amino acids. The germline V gene has CDR1 SGHVS and CDR2 FQNEAQ. CDR3 in amino acids: CASSLASDLANYRYTF. Here the CDR3 DNA reads TGTGCCAGCAGCTTAGCGTCGGATCTAGCTAACTATCGCTACACCTTC. The complete variable domain, with remaining parts taken from reference TRBV7-8 and TRBJ1-2, reads GAGVSQSPRYKVAKRGQDVALRCDPISGHVSLFWYQQALGQGPEFLTYFQNEAQLDKSGLPSDRFFAERPEGSVSTLKIQRTQQEDSAVYLCASSLASDLANYRYTFGSGTRLTVV.

About this clonotype itself: A much larger clone lies one base from this, so it may be a read error. This rearrangement joins TRBV11-3 to TRBJ2-3; D is undetermined. The CDR3 has 14 amino acids. Germline lookup yields CDR1 SGHNT and CDR2 YENEEA. V dropped 2 bases and J dropped 4 bases, with 10 bases sitting between them. CDR3 amino acids: CASSLYGWADTQYF. As DNA, the CDR3 is TGTGCCAGCAGCTTATATGGGTGGGCAGATACGCAGTATTTT.

Ten or more counts support this clonotype. The chain combines TRBV11-3 with TRBJ2-3; TRBD1 agrees at 9 bases. The germline CDR1 and CDR2 sequences are SGHNT and YENEEA. This CDR3 contains 14 residues. J lost 9 bases, V lost 4 bases, and 8 bases had no gene match. CDR3 loop: CASSYPGQGETQYF. The DNA for the CDR3 is TGTGCCAGCAGCTATCCGGGACAGGGAGAAACGCAGTATTTT. Supplemented by reference TRBV11-3 and TRBJ2-3, the full variable domain reads EAGVVQSPRYKIIEKKQPVAFWCNPISGHNTLYWYLQNLGQGPELLIRYENEEAVDDSQLPKDRFSAERLKGVDSTLKIQPAELGDSAVYLCASSYPGQGETQYFGPGTRLTVL.

This clonotype came up many times. The rearrangement links TRBV20-1 to TRBJ2-2; 12 nucleotides match TRBD2. The length of the CDR3 is 17 residues. CDR1 and CDR2 from the germline V gene are DFQATT and SNEGSKA (reference sequence). V lost 0 bases to trimming and J lost 5 bases; unmatched junction nucleotides: 7. The CDR3 coding sequence is TGCAGTGCTAGAGATCTTGCTAGCGGGAGGGGTACCGGGGAGCTGTTTTTT. Translation: CSARDLASGRGTGELFF.

This clonotype was counted many times. V is TRBV3-1 and J is TRBJ1-4; perhaps TRBD1 as D (5 bases). The CDR3 contains 12 residues. The V end was cut by 3 bases, the J end by 8 bases, with 7 bases between. The germline gives CDR1 LGHDT, CDR2 YNNKEL (reference sequence). The DNA for the CDR3 is TGTGCCAGCAGCCAGGGACCGGAAAAACTGTTTTTT. The encoded protein is CASSQGPEKLFF.

This clonotype has ten or more counts. V and J are TRBV29-1 and TRBJ2-3, with D unresolved. This CDR3 has 14 amino acids. The ends were cut back, 1 base at V and 4 bases at J, with 12 bases in the middle. Germline V CDR1 and CDR2: SQVTM, ANQGSEA. In DNA, the CDR3 is TGCAGCGTTGAAGGTGCCCAATCGCCAGATACGCAGTATTTT. This gives the protein CSVEGAQSPDTQYF.

This clonotype has ten or more counts. The chain couples TRBV27 to TRBJ2-7, with D possibly being TRBD2 (5 bases). Germline V gene sequence: CDR1 MNHEY, CDR2 SMNVEV (reference sequence). V lost 5 bases and J 6 bases, leaving 11 bases between the germline ends. The CDR3 totals 12 residues. The CDR3, as DNA: TGTGCCAGCAGTATCCATCGGGGCGAGCAGTACTTC. This sequence encodes CASSIHRGEQYF.

In its sample, this clonotype was seen many times. The CDR3 nucleotides are TGTGCCAGCAGCGTAGGTATCAATCAGCCCCAGCATTTT. Residues: CASSVGINQPQHF. This sequence joins TRBV9 and TRBJ1-5, with D unclear. The CDR3 is made up of 13 amino acids. V dropped 0 bases and J dropped 3 bases, with 4 bases sitting between them. Germline V gives CDR1 SGDLS, CDR2 YYNGEE.

The sample holds many counts of this clonotype. The chain combines TRBV2 with TRBJ1-4; possible D gene TRBD1, 5 bases. V lost 7 bases and J 8 bases, leaving 11 bases between the germline ends. Germline CDR1 reads SNHLY; CDR2 reads FYNNEI. The CDR3 totals 12 residues. The CDR3 region is CASKVRGEKLFF. The CDR3 DNA reads as TGTGCCAGCAAGGTTCGGGGGGAAAAACTGTTTTTT.

In this sample, this clonotype turned up many times. This rearrangement joins TRBV28 to TRBJ2-7, with 8 bases matching TRBD1. This CDR3 contains 16 residues. The germline gives CDR1 MDHEN, CDR2 SYDVKM. Trimming took 6 bases from V and 0 from J; bases not matched to a gene: 10. The CDR3 nucleotides are TGTGCCAGCAGCTCTCCCACCGGGACAGGCTCCTACGAGCAGTACTTC. This sequence encodes CASSSPTGTGSYEQYF.

In this sample, this clonotype turned up many times. The V gene is TRBV7-9, the J gene TRBJ2-2, with D possibly called TRBD1 or TRBD2 (5 bases each). The V end was cut by 8 bases, the J end by 7 bases, with 14 bases between. The CDR3 runs 13 residues. Germline assignment: CDR1 SEHNR and CDR2 FQNEAQ (reference sequence). This chain's CDR3 is CASVGERGGELFF. The CDR3 nucleotides read TGTGCCAGCGTAGGGGAGCGCGGCGGGGAGCTGTTTTTT. Based on the CDR3 plus reference TRBV7-9 and TRBJ2-2, the full variable domain is DTGVSQNPRHKITKRGQNVTFRCDPISEHNRLYWYRQTLGQGPEFLTYFQNEAQLEKSRLLSDRFSAERPKGSFSTLEIQRTEQGDSAMYLCASVGERGGELFFGEGSRLTVL.

This clonotype has at least ten counts. This sequence joins TRBV27 and TRBJ2-6; weak D call: TRBD1 (6 bases). In germline, CDR1 is MNHEY, CDR2 SMNVEV (reference sequence). The CDR3 spans 19 residues. The V end was cut by 2 bases, the J end by 0 bases, with 17 bases between. CDR3 sequence (DNA): TGTGCCAGCAGTTTAAGATGGTACAGGGCCATCTCTGGGGCCAACGTCCTGACTTTC. Its protein is CASSLRWYRAISGANVLTF.

Many counts were recorded for this clonotype. This chain uses TRBV5-1 with TRBJ2-5, with 7 bases fitting TRBD1. The V and J ends lost 3 bases and 2 bases, in that order; junction bases with no gene match: 4. Germline CDR1 reads SGHRS; CDR2 reads YFSETQ. The CDR3 loop spans 14 amino acids. For the CDR3, the DNA is TGCGCCAGCAGCTACCGGGACAGACAAGAGACCCAGTACTTC. Protein: CASSYRDRQETQYF.

In its sample, this clonotype was seen many times. The chain uses TRBV19 and TRBJ2-2, with 8 nucleotides matching TRBD1. Trimming at V came to 6 bases and at J to 4 bases, leaving 10 bases not matched to a gene. This CDR3 has 16 amino acids. Looked up from germline, CDR1 is LNHDA and CDR2 is SQIVND (reference sequence). The CDR3, as DNA: TGTGCCAGTAGGGACAGGGCCGGGGTGGGCACCGGGGAGCTGTTTTTT. This translates into CASRDRAGVGTGELFF.

This clonotype was recorded many times. The chain combines TRBV19 with TRBJ2-5; TRBD2 matches 10 bases. In germline, CDR1 is LNHDA, CDR2 SQIVND (reference sequence). Trimming at V came to 6 bases and at J to 3 bases, leaving 4 bases not matched to a gene. CDR3 length: 14 amino acids. The CDR3 nucleotides read TGTGCCAGTAGCTCCGGGACTAGCGAAGAGACCCAGTACTTC. As protein: CASSSGTSEETQYF.